This T cell receptor beta chain is drawn from a study of cytomegalovirus exposure and HLA in healthy donors. This CDR3 is built from 12 residues. CDR1 and CDR2 (germline): LNHDA, SQIVND (reference sequence). V was shortened by 2 bases and J by 7 bases, with 6 bases between the two germline ends. The PCR used 60 Vbeta and 13 Jbeta primers. Generated by immunoSEQ multiplex PCR, the TCRdb table keeps only in-frame clones and is missing some. The sample gives around 150,000 clones, roughly 80% of which show up once; 2% to 2.5% is in the top ten. This clonotype was sampled from a man younger than 45 in good health and CMV-seronegative. V is TRBV19 and J is TRBJ2-1; D is ambiguous. The sequenced sample consisted of PBMCs. The CDR3 sequence: CASSIRGNEQFF. As DNA, the CDR3 is TGTGCCAGTAGTATACGCGGTAATGAGCAGTTCTTC.